This T cell receptor (beta chain) was sequenced for a study of control samples from healthy donors and cancer patients (dated by TCRdb to the early 2020s). A remark on this clone: What antigen it recognizes has not been identified. The record has no base qualities; no much larger clone is one base away.

The method was the immunoSEQ multiplex PCR assay. The table was pulled from immuneACCESS by TCRdb, which kept in-frame rearrangements only. Such tables lose some clones; where checked, under half of the loss comes from unresolved V genes, and the rest has no known cause. Within this sample are about 95,000 clones, with around four fifths of them counted one time only. The biggest ten clones account for more than 15% of the sample. Sequenced input: blood. This receptor was identified in a man between 25 and 39 years old in good health.

Here the CDR3 is given as CASKPTGDFDSPLHF. The bases are TGCGCCAGCAAACCTACAGGGGATTTTGATTCACCCCTCCACTTT. Recombination joined TRBV5-1 with TRBJ1-6, with 7 bases aligning to TRBD1. Unmatched junction bases come to 11, with V trimmed by 6 bases and J by 8 bases. The germline V gene supplies CDR1 SGHRS and CDR2 YFSETQ. There are 15 amino acids in the CDR3, from cysteine to phenylalanine inclusive. Left in the record is the CDR3 DNA by itself, 45 bases read in frame from the first base. The variable domain in full, with residues beyond the CDR3 obtained from the reference TRBV5-1 and TRBJ1-6 genes, is KAGVTQTPRYLIKTRGQQVTLSCSPISGHRSVSWYQQTPGQGLQFLFEYFSETQRNKGNFPGRFSGRQFSNSRSEMNVSTLELGDSALYLCASKPTGDFDSPLHFGNGTRLTVT.